These 28 T cell receptor beta chains were sequenced from one sample in a study of shared clonotypes between healthy human individuals. The data were produced by immunoSEQ multiplex PCR, yet TCRdb's version contains in-frame clones alone and is incomplete. Counted here are about 1 million clones, around 76% occurring once; the ten biggest clones make up about 1.5%. The sequenced sample consisted of memory CD4+ T cells sorted from blood. Subset noted: CD45RA-negative fraction. Source of these receptors: a man aged 18 to 30 in good health.

This chain uses TRBV10-3 with TRBJ2-5; D is perhaps TRBD2 (6 bases). Germline V lookup: CDR1 ENHRY, CDR2 SYGVKD. V lost 7 bases to trimming and J lost 2 bases, with 11 bases between them. The length of the CDR3 is 13 residues. The CDR3 DNA is TGTGCCATCAAGGAGGGGATACAAGAGACCCAGTACTTC. This encodes CAIKEGIQETQYF.

This clone appeared once. The chain has TRBV9 and TRBJ2-7; 9 bases align to TRBD1. Germline-derived CDR1 and CDR2 are SGDLS and YYNGEE. The CDR3 length is 14 residues. Germline trimming cut 3 bases from V and 5 bases from J; bases unmatched to any gene: 6. The CDR3 protein is CASSADRGKHEQYF. The CDR3 coding sequence is TGTGCCAGCAGCGCGGACAGGGGCAAACACGAGCAGTACTTC.

The chain uses TRBV5-1 and TRBJ1-3; D unclear. The CDR3 runs 16 residues. Per germline, CDR1 SGHRS and CDR2 YFSETQ. The V end lost 0 bases, the J end lost 0 bases, and 10 bases lay between the germline ends. The CDR3 here is CASSLAGVDSGNTIYF. DNA for the CDR3: TGCGCCAGCAGCTTGGCCGGGGTAGACTCTGGAAACACCATATATTTT.

This clone was detected once. CDR3 bases: TGTGCCATCACGCGACAGCCGAATTCACCCCTCCACTTT. Its translation: CAITRQPNSPLHF. The gene calls are TRBV10-3 and TRBJ1-6; D might be TRBD1 (5 bases). The V gene's germline CDR1 is ENHRY and CDR2 SYGVKD. Trimming shortened V by 7 bases and J by 7 bases, and 11 bases separated the two germline ends. The CDR3 sequence is 13 residues long.

The chain carries TRBV5-1 and TRBJ1-1; D is perhaps TRBD1 (6 bases). Per the germline V gene, CDR1 is SGHRS and CDR2 is YFSETQ. This CDR3 spans 14 amino acids. Between the trimmed V and J ends, which lost 7 bases and 1 base, there was a span of 14 bases. The DNA for the CDR3 is TGCGCCAGCGGGGAGGGGGGACGGAACACTGAAGCTTTCTTT. It codes for CASGEGGRNTEAFF.

The chain has TRBV6-1 and TRBJ2-2; D possibly matches TRBD1 or TRBD2 (5 bases each). CDR3 length: 14 amino acids. Germline V gene data show CDR1 as MNHNS and CDR2 as SASEGT. V shed 7 bases and J shed 5 bases, with 14 bases lying between them. The CDR3 region is CASKRDPGTGELFF. CDR3 DNA sequence: TGTGCCAGCAAGAGGGACCCGGGGACCGGGGAGCTGTTTTTT.

This sequence joins TRBV6-5 and TRBJ1-2; D gene unclear. The length of the CDR3 is 15 residues. The germline V and J ends were trimmed by 0 bases and 0 bases, with 8 bases remaining between them. Per the germline V gene, CDR1 is MNHEY and CDR2 is SVGAGI. The CDR3 coding sequence is TGTGCCAGCAGTTACTCGTCGGGGTCTAACTATGGCTACACCTTC. This sequence encodes CASSYSSGSNYGYTF.

DNA for the CDR3: TGTGCCAGTAGTAGGGGAGGGACCACCAATTCACCCCTCCACTTT. Amino acids: CASSRGGTTNSPLHF. V and J are TRBV19 and TRBJ1-6; D is perhaps TRBD1 (5 bases). V lost 4 bases and J lost 7, with 14 bases in between. CDR3 size: 15 residues. The germline gives CDR1 LNHDA, CDR2 SQIVND (reference sequence). The complete variable domain, with remaining parts taken from reference TRBV19 and TRBJ1-6, reads DGGITQSPKYLFRKEGQNVTLSCEQNLNHDAMYWYRQDPGQGLRLIYYSQIVNDFQKGDIAEGYSVSREKKESFPLTVTSAQKNPTAFYLCASSRGGTTNSPLHFGNGTRLTVT.

The rearrangement uses TRBV18 and TRBJ2-3; no definite D call. This CDR3 contains 16 residues. Germline V gene data show CDR1 as KGHSH and CDR2 as LQKENI. Trimming removed 2 bases at V and 0 bases at J, with 12 bases between. This CDR3 is CASSPLAQVSTDTQYF. CDR3 DNA sequence: TGTGCCAGCTCACCATTGGCCCAGGTTAGCACAGATACGCAGTATTTT. The variable domain in full, with the rest retrieved from reference TRBV18 and TRBJ2-3, is NAGVMQNPRHLVRRRGQEARLRCSPMKGHSHVYWYRQLPEEGLKFMVYLQKENIIDESGMPKERFSAEFPKEGPSILRIQQVVRGDSAAYFCASSPLAQVSTDTQYFGPGTRLTVL.

V and J are TRBV5-1 and TRBJ1-1; perhaps TRBD1 as D (5 bases). Trimming took 1 base from V and 4 from J, leaving 11 bases between them. CDR3 size: 14 residues. CDR1 is SGHRS, CDR2 YFSETQ, per germline. The CDR3 loop is CASSLSRDGTEAFF. The CDR3 coding sequence is TGCGCCAGCAGCTTGTCCAGGGATGGCACTGAAGCTTTCTTT.

On this clone: The sample has other DNA sequences that encode this CDR3 too. The J gene is TRBJ1-2, the V gene TRBV7-9; D is possibly TRBD1 (6 bases). V was cut by 5 bases and J by 2 bases, with 12 bases left in between. The germline V gene encodes CDR1 SEHNR and CDR2 FQNEAQ (reference sequence). The CDR3 sequence is 14 residues long. In DNA, the CDR3 is TGTGCCAGCAGCCCGACAGGTGGGAACTATGGCTACACCTTC. Its translation: CASSPTGGNYGYTF. The complete variable domain, with remaining parts taken from reference TRBV7-9 and TRBJ1-2, reads DTGVSQNPRHKITKRGQNVTFRCDPISEHNRLYWYRQTLGQGPEFLTYFQNEAQLEKSRLLSDRFSAERPKGSFSTLEIQRTEQGDSAMYLCASSPTGGNYGYTFGSGTRLTVV.

This chain connects TRBV27 to TRBJ2-5, with a tentative D call TRBD1 (6 bases). Germline loops: CDR1 MNHEY, CDR2 SMNVEV (reference sequence). The CDR3 is 15 amino acids. Trimming shortened V by 6 bases and J by 4 bases, and 18 bases separated the two germline ends. CDR3 in DNA: TGTGCCAGCAGAGGGGACAACTGGTTAGGAGAGACCCAGTACTTC. Protein product: CASRGDNWLGETQYF.

The J gene is TRBJ1-6, the V gene TRBV7-2; 7 bases are a match to TRBD1. Trimming took 5 bases from V and 12 from J; bases not matched to a gene: 4. The CDR3 runs to 12 residues. Germline lookup yields CDR1 SGHTA and CDR2 FQGNSA. The CDR3 protein is CASSQQGLPLHF. CDR3 coding DNA: TGTGCCAGCAGCCAACAGGGGCTACCCCTCCACTTT. Supplemented by reference TRBV7-2 and TRBJ1-6, the full variable domain reads GAGVSQSPSNKVTEKGKDVELRCDPISGHTALYWYRQSLGQGLEFLIYFQGNSAPDKSGLPSDRFSAERTGGSVSTLTIQRTQQEDSAVYLCASSQQGLPLHFGNGTRLTVT.

The rearrangement joins TRBV5-6 to TRBJ1-2, with TRBD1 matching over 10 bases. CDR1 is SGHDT, CDR2 YYEEEE, per germline. The ends lost 4 bases at V and 4 bases at J; junction bases unmatched: 10. The CDR3 contains 16 residues. The CDR3 bases are TGTGCCAGCAGCCCGCTGGGACAGGGGATTAGCTATGGCTACACCTTC. Translated, it gives CASSPLGQGISYGYTF.

The CDR3 coding sequence is TGTGCCAGCAGGACGACCGGGACAGGGGCCTACGAGCAGTACTTC. Its translation is CASRTTGTGAYEQYF. V usage is TRBV28 and J usage is TRBJ2-7, with 10 bases fitting TRBD1. V was clipped by 6 bases and J by 2 bases; unmatched bases: 7. This CDR3 is 15 amino acids long. Germline-derived CDR1 and CDR2 are MDHEN and SYDVKM.

This chain links TRBV11-2 with TRBJ1-2; 10 bases align to TRBD1. CDR1 is SGHAT and CDR2 is FQNNGV in the germline V gene. V lost 4 bases and J lost 3; bases outside the gene matches: 8. CDR3 length: 16 amino acids. The CDR3 sequence: CASSWGQGTIYYGYTF. In nucleotides, the CDR3 is TGTGCCAGCAGCTGGGGACAGGGGACAATATACTATGGCTACACCTTC.

The genes are TRBV6-6 and TRBJ2-5; the D is unclear. Per germline, CDR1 MNHNY and CDR2 SVGAGI (reference sequence). V lost 2 bases and J 4 bases, leaving 14 bases between the germline ends. This CDR3 is built from 15 residues. The CDR3 sequence: CASSYEAPVVETQYF. The DNA for the CDR3 is TGTGCCAGCAGTTACGAGGCCCCGGTAGTAGAGACCCAGTACTTC.

This clone has a handful of counts. The rearrangement links TRBV28 to TRBJ2-5; D gene uncertain. The CDR3 runs to 14 residues. Between the trimmed V and J ends, which lost 4 bases and 4 bases, there was a span of 13 bases. Germline V CDR1 and CDR2: MDHEN, SYDVKM. Here the CDR3 DNA reads TGTGCCAGCAGTTCATATCTACAGTTAGAGACCCAGTACTTC. Translating it yields CASSSYLQLETQYF.

V gene TRBV28 combines with J gene TRBJ2-6, with unresolved D. The CDR3 runs to 13 residues. CDR1 MDHEN and CDR2 SYDVKM come from the germline V gene. The V gene lost 8 bases and the J gene lost 1 base, with 6 bases spanning the gap. The CDR3 region is CASSTSGANVLTF. The CDR3 nucleotides read TGTGCCAGCTCAACTTCTGGGGCCAACGTCCTGACTTTC.

CDR3 amino acids: CASSPGAVDIQYF. CDR3 sequence (DNA): TGTGCCAGCTCACCCGGGGCGGTGGACATTCAGTACTTC. The chain couples TRBV18 to TRBJ2-4; D possibly uses TRBD1 or TRBD2 (5 bases each). The V end lost 3 bases, the J end lost 8 bases, and 11 bases lay between the germline ends. Germline V CDR1 and CDR2: KGHSH, LQKENI. This CDR3 region has 13 residues.

The rearrangement uses TRBV11-2 and TRBJ2-7, with 7 bases identical to TRBD1. This CDR3 region has 14 residues. Trimming removed 6 bases from V and 3 bases from J; junction bases left unmatched: 8. CDR1 and CDR2 from the germline V gene are SGHAT and FQNNGV. Here the CDR3 reads CASRRPGQSYEQYF. In nucleotides, the CDR3 is TGTGCCAGCAGGCGACCGGGACAGAGCTACGAGCAGTACTTC.

The V call is TRBV13, the J call TRBJ1-1; TRBD1 might be the D (6 bases). Trimming stripped 5 bases from V and 0 bases from J, with 13 bases between. Per germline, CDR1 PRHDT and CDR2 FYEKMQ (reference sequence). The CDR3 runs 15 residues. CDR3 nucleotides: TGTGCCAGCAGCCTAACAGGGTCCCTGAACACTGAAGCTTTCTTT. Encoded protein: CASSLTGSLNTEAFF.

J is TRBJ2-5 and V is TRBV7-2; 7 bases match TRBD2. The CDR3 spans 14 residues. V lost 0 bases, J lost 2 bases, and 0 bases stayed unmatched. The germline V gene encodes CDR1 SGHTA and CDR2 FQGNSA. CDR3 sequence (DNA): TGTGCCAGCAGCTTAGCCGGGGGGCAAGAGACCCAGTACTTC. Residues: CASSLAGGQETQYF.

V and J are TRBV7-2 and TRBJ2-2, with D unresolved. This CDR3 contains 14 residues. Germline V gene data show CDR1 as SGHTA and CDR2 as FQGNSA. V was trimmed by 1 base and J by 6 bases, leaving 9 bases between them. The CDR3 DNA is TGTGCCAGCAGCTTAGGCCTCTCGGCCGGGGAGCTGTTTTTT. Amino acid sequence: CASSLGLSAGELFF.

The rearrangement links TRBV19 to TRBJ1-5; D gene ambiguous. Germline loops: CDR1 LNHDA, CDR2 SQIVND (reference sequence). The length of the CDR3 is 12 residues. V shed 5 bases and J shed 6 bases, with 8 bases lying between them. The CDR3 protein is CASSPLAQPQHF. CDR3 coding DNA: TGTGCCAGTAGTCCACTTGCTCAGCCCCAGCATTTT.

Only a few counts were recorded for this clone. The V call is TRBV19, the J call TRBJ1-2; TRBD1 agrees at 9 bases. The CDR3 sequence is 15 residues long. Per germline, CDR1 LNHDA and CDR2 SQIVND (reference sequence). J was trimmed by 3 bases and V by 5 bases; bases with no gene match: 7. For the CDR3, the DNA is TGTGCCAGTAGTCTTCAACAGGGGGCGTACTATGGCTACACCTTC. It specifies CASSLQQGAYYGYTF.

The CDR3: CASSLTSSTEQYF. CDR3 nucleotide sequence: TGTGCCAGCAGCTTGACTAGCTCGACCGAGCAGTACTTC. The V gene is TRBV11-2, the J gene TRBJ2-7; 7 bases fit TRBD2. The CDR3 is made up of 13 amino acids. The germline V gene encodes CDR1 SGHAT and CDR2 FQNNGV. J lost 6 bases, V lost 3 bases, and 5 bases had no gene match.

V usage is TRBV28 and J usage is TRBJ1-6, with 7 bases that match TRBD1. This CDR3 is built from 14 residues. After removal of 7 bases from V and 5 bases from J, the junction contained 5 bases not matched to a gene. CDR1 is MDHEN, CDR2 SYDVKM, per germline. The CDR3 DNA reads as TGTGCCAGCACAGAGGGACAGAATAATTCACCCCTCCACTTT. It yields the protein CASTEGQNNSPLHF.